This T cell receptor (beta chain) was observed in a study of T cell repertoires in cytomegalovirus infection. About the study: From public TCR beta signatures came an indication of both CMV infection and matching HLA type. Study-level findings and limits: The cumulative frequency of public TCR beta families identified carriers of CMV plus the relevant HLA. It was HLA-C-restricted CMV-specific TCR beta clonotypes that dominated the response ex vivo.

TCRdb recomputed calls from the reads with MiXCR, one row per CDR3 protein. This table holds around 550,000 distinct CDR3 sequences, approximately 26% found once. This clonotype was found a few times. The antigen remains undetermined. Material for sequencing was PBMCs. The sequence derives from a human donor in good health (CMV status not recorded). Some clones in this sample may be carry-over from other donors' samples.

CDR3 region: CASSYSFPGQPNTEAFF. The CDR3 coding sequence is TGTGCCAGCAGTTATTCTTTTCCGGGACAACCGAACACTGAAGCTTTCTTT. The chain joins TRBV6-5 to TRBJ1-1; tentatively, D is TRBD1 (6 bases). Per the germline V gene, CDR1 is MNHEY and CDR2 is SVGAGI. V dropped 3 bases and J dropped 1 base, with 18 bases sitting between them. This CDR3 has 17 amino acids.